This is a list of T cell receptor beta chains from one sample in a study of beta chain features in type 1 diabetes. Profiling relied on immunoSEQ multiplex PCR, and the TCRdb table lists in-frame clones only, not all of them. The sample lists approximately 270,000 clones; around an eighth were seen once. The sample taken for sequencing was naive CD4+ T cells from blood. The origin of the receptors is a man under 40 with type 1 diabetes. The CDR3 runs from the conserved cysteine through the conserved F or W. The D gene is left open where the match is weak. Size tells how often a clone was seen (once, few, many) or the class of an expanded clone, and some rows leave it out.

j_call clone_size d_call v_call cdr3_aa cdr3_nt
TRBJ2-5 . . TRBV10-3 CAIRTEYQETQYF TGTGCCATCAGAACTGAGTACCAAGAGACCCAGTACTTC
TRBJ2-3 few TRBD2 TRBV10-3 CAIRGSGSRTDTQYF TGTGCCATCAGGGGTAGCGGGAGTCGTACAGATACGCAGTATTTT
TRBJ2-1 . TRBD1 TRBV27 CASTRSWTGYNEQFF TGTGCCAGCACCCGAAGTTGGACAGGATACAATGAGCAGTTCTTC
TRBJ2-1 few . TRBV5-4 CASSLDGTRYNEQFF TGTGCCAGCAGCTTGGATGGGACTCGCTACAATGAGCAGTTCTTC
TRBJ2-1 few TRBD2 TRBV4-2 CASSQEAGTSGLNEQFF TGTGCCAGCAGCCAAGAGGCGGGGACTAGCGGGCTCAATGAGCAGTTCTTC
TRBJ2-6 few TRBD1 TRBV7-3 CASSQQGAGANVLTF TGTGCCAGCAGTCAACAGGGGGCTGGGGCCAACGTCCTGACTTTC
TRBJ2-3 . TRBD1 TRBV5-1 CASSLQGDKDTQYF TGCGCCAGCAGCTTACAGGGGGATAAAGATACGCAGTATTTT
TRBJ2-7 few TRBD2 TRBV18 CASSPGLAGAYEQYF TGTGCCAGCTCACCGGGACTAGCGGGAGCGTACGAGCAGTACTTC
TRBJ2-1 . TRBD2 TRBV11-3 CASSLSSGNEQFF TGTGCCAGCAGCCTTTCTAGCGGCAATGAGCAGTTCTTC
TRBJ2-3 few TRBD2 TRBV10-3 CAISVTSGRPDTQYF TGTGCCATCAGTGTGACTAGCGGGCGGCCAGATACGCAGTATTTT
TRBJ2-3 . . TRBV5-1 CASARGSSTDTQYF TGCGCCAGCGCCAGAGGCAGTAGCACAGATACGCAGTATTTT
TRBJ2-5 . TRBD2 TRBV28 CASSFIGLAGGQETQYF TGTGCCAGCAGTTTCATAGGACTAGCGGGAGGACAAGAGACCCAGTACTTC
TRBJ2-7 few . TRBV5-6 CASSKQGSYEQYF TGTGCCAGCAGCAAACAGGGTTCCTACGAGCAGTACTTC
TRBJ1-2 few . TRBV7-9 CASSPLQGRGYGYTF TGTGCCAGCAGCCCGTTACAGGGACGGGGCTATGGCTACACCTTC
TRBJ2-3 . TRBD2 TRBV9 CASSKGLAGGTDTQYF TGTGCCAGCAGCAAAGGACTAGCGGGGGGCACAGATACGCAGTATTTT
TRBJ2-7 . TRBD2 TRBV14 CASSQLAGGTYEQYF TGTGCCAGCAGCCAACTAGCGGGAGGGACCTACGAGCAGTACTTC
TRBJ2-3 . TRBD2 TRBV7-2 CASSPDSSGSADTQYF TGTGCCAGCAGCCCCGATTCGAGCGGGAGCGCAGATACGCAGTATTTT
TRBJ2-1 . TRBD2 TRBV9 CASSAAGGPKNEQFF TGTGCCAGCAGCGCGGCGGGAGGGCCTAAGAATGAGCAGTTCTTC
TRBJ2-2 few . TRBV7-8 CASKEVGETNTGELFF TGTGCCAGCAAGGAGGTTGGAGAAACGAACACCGGGGAGCTGTTTTTT
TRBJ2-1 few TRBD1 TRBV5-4 CASSLAEGGRSEQFF TGTGCCAGCAGCTTGGCGGAAGGGGGCCGCAGTGAGCAGTTCTTC
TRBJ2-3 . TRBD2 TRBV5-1 CASRRLAGRTDTQYF TGCGCCAGCCGCCGACTAGCGGGCCGCACAGATACGCAGTATTTT
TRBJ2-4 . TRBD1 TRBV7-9 CASSPPGQVKNIQYF TGTGCCAGCAGCCCCCCGGGACAGGTTAAAAACATTCAGTACTTC
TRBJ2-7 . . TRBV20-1 CSARQSYEQYF TGCAGTGCTAGACAGTCCTACGAGCAGTACTTC
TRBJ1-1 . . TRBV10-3 CAFWVWEMNTEAFF TGCGCCTTTTGGGTGTGGGAGATGAACACTGAAGCTTTCTTT
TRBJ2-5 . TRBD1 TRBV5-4 CASTSTGAQETQYF TGTGCCAGCACCTCGACAGGGGCCCAAGAGACCCAGTACTTC